This passage covers 24 T cell receptor beta chains from one sample sequenced in a study of T-cell memory formation after mild COVID-19. A single record per CDR3 protein comes from TCRdb applying MiXCR to the 5' RACE reads. Among around 150,000 distinct CDR3 sequences, 11% were seen once, and the ten largest hold about 3.8%. The sample consisted of PBMCs or a T cell subset sorted from them (not recorded which). The receptors here all came from a man between 18 and 29 years old who had mild COVID-19 (a few samples of this study predate the infection). Cell type and time point are not known.

This clonotype was seen a single time. The chain has TRBV15 and TRBJ1-6; D gene ambiguous. Trimming removed 1 base at V and 8 bases at J, with 9 bases between. The CDR3 totals 14 residues. Germline values: CDR1 LNHNV, CDR2 YYDKDF (reference sequence). This chain's CDR3 is CATSRVDLDSPLHF. The CDR3 nucleotides are TGTGCCACCAGCAGAGTGGATTTGGATTCACCCCTCCACTTT.

The gene calls are TRBV12-3 or TRBV12-4 and TRBJ1-6; D gene uncertain. The V end lost 8 bases, the J end lost 6 bases, and 11 bases lay between the germline ends. The length of the CDR3 is 13 residues. The chain's CDR3 is CASGYTTNSPLHF. CDR3 nucleotides: TGTGCCAGCGGATATACGACTAATTCACCCCTCCACTTT.

This clonotype was seen only a few times. This rearrangement joins TRBV25-1 to TRBJ2-3, with a possible D match to TRBD2 (6 bases). The germline V gene encodes CDR1 MGHDK and CDR2 SYGVNS. The CDR3 covers 11 residues. Trimming took off 3 bases at V and 15 bases at J, with 13 bases between the two ends. The CDR3 reads CASSETAGRYF. The CDR3 nucleotides read TGTGCCAGCAGTGAGACGGCGGGACGATATTTT. Full variable domain (missing parts from reference TRBV25-1 and TRBJ2-3): EADIYQTPRYLVIGTGKKITLECSQTMGHDKMYWYQQDPGMELHLIHYSYGVNSTEKGDLSSESTVSRIRTEHFPLTLESARPSHTSQYLCASSETAGRYFGPGTRLTVL.

This clonotype has a handful of counts. V gene TRBV3-1 combines with J gene TRBJ2-3; no clear D gene. This CDR3 region has 13 residues. The ends were cut back, 4 bases at V and 2 bases at J, with 7 bases in the middle. Germline assignment: CDR1 LGHDT and CDR2 YNNKEL (reference sequence). For the CDR3, the DNA is TGTGCCAGCAGCCGAGGCGACACAGATACGCAGTATTTT. Its protein is CASSRGDTDTQYF.

The gene calls are TRBV10-3 and TRBJ2-7, with a weak D call TRBD2 (5 bases). CDR1 is ENHRY, CDR2 SYGVKD, per germline. This CDR3 has 13 amino acids. Trimming removed 5 bases from V and 4 bases from J, with 12 bases in between. The CDR3 DNA reads as TGTGCCATCAGTCAACGGGGTTCTTACGAGCAGTACGTC. This codes for CAISQRGSYEQYV.

In its sample, this clonotype was seen a few times. The rearrangement joins TRBV5-1 to TRBJ1-1, with D possibly matching TRBD1 (5 bases). This CDR3 has 13 amino acids. The V end lost 4 bases, the J end lost 2 bases, and 9 bases lay between the germline ends. Per the germline V gene, CDR1 is SGHRS and CDR2 is YFSETQ. The CDR3: CASSRGGNTEAFF. CDR3 sequence (DNA): TGCGCCAGCAGCAGGGGTGGCAACACTGAAGCTTTCTTT.

The genes are TRBV20-1 and TRBJ1-1; perhaps TRBD1 as D (5 bases). CDR1 and CDR2 (germline): DFQATT, SNEGSKA (reference sequence). Trimming cost V 3 bases and J 7 bases, with 15 bases left between them. There are 13 residues in the CDR3. The CDR3: CSASQAGPYEAFF. In DNA form, the CDR3 reads TGCAGTGCTAGCCAGGCAGGGCCCTATGAAGCTTTCTTT.

This clonotype has a handful of counts. The chain carries TRBV5-5 and TRBJ2-1; 13 nucleotides match TRBD2. The CDR3 covers 20 residues. Trimming removed 0 bases from V and 1 base from J; junction bases left unmatched: 10. Per the germline V gene, CDR1 is SGHKS and CDR2 is YYEKEE (reference sequence). The chain's CDR3 is CASSLAGLAGDRRSYNEQFF. The CDR3 nucleotides read TGTGCCAGCAGCTTGGCCGGACTAGCGGGGGACCGTCGATCCTACAATGAGCAGTTCTTC.

Only a few counts were recorded for this clonotype. Written as DNA, the CDR3 is TGTGCCAGCAGCCAAGATCCAGGGACAGGGCGAACGGAAGAGACCCAGTACTTC. As protein: CASSQDPGTGRTEETQYF. V and J are TRBV14 and TRBJ2-5; 9 bases align to TRBD1. Unmatched junction bases numbered 11, after V lost 0 bases and J lost 3 bases. The CDR3 is 18 residues long. Germline V lookup: CDR1 SGHDN, CDR2 FVKESK.

In its sample, this clonotype was seen a few times. The J gene is TRBJ2-3, the V gene TRBV5-1; 12 bases align to TRBD2. This CDR3 region has 15 residues. Germline V lookup: CDR1 SGHRS, CDR2 YFSETQ. Trimming at V came to 4 bases and at J to 7 bases, leaving 7 bases not matched to a gene. CDR3 sequence: CASSTGLAGINTQYF. CDR3 nucleotide sequence: TGCGCCAGCAGCACCGGACTAGCGGGGATAAATACGCAGTATTTT.

This clonotype was observed a handful of times. The chain links TRBV7-6 to TRBJ1-5; D uncertain. The CDR3 has 13 amino acids. CDR1 and CDR2 from the germline V gene are SGHVS and FNYEAQ. V dropped 4 bases and J dropped 6 bases, with 10 bases sitting between them. The CDR3 DNA reads as TGTGCCAGCAGCTCACAGCGGGGTCAGCCCCAGCATTTT. It yields the protein CASSSQRGQPQHF.

The rearrangement links TRBV30 to TRBJ1-4; possible D gene TRBD1, 5 bases. This CDR3 contains 14 residues. Germline lookup yields CDR1 GTSNPN and CDR2 SVGIG (reference sequence). V was cut by 5 bases and J by 3 bases, with 13 bases left in between. CDR3 sequence: CAWGSGISNEKLFF. The CDR3 DNA reads as TGTGCCTGGGGGTCAGGGATATCTAATGAAAAACTGTTTTTT.

V is TRBV7-2 and J is TRBJ1-2; 7 bases align to TRBD1. V was pared by 5 bases and J by 5 bases, with 5 bases of the junction left unmatched. The CDR3 extends over 13 amino acids. Germline V gene data show CDR1 as SGHTA and CDR2 as FQGNSA. The CDR3 loop reads CASSPDRTYGYTF. The CDR3 DNA reads TGTGCCAGCAGCCCGGACAGGACGTATGGCTACACCTTC.

There are a few counts of this clonotype. The rearrangement joins TRBV28 to TRBJ1-1; maybe TRBD1 (6 bases). The V gene's germline CDR1 is MDHEN and CDR2 SYDVKM. Trimming took off 6 bases at V and 2 bases at J, with 16 bases between the two ends. The CDR3 length is 15 residues. The CDR3 sequence is CASSPRGGGNTEAFF. In DNA, the CDR3 is TGTGCCAGCAGCCCGCGAGGAGGGGGAAACACTGAAGCTTTCTTT.

By share, this clonotype counts as medium-sized. The V and J genes are TRBV4-1 and TRBJ1-2, with 8 bases matching TRBD1. J was trimmed by 8 bases and V by 4 bases; bases with no gene match: 6. Germline CDR1 is MGHRA and CDR2 is YSYEKL. This CDR3 contains 13 residues. The CDR3 loop is CASSRDRGDGYTF. The CDR3 nucleotides are TGCGCCAGCAGCCGCGACAGGGGTGACGGCTACACCTTC.

This clonotype has a handful of counts. This sequence joins TRBV10-3 and TRBJ2-5; 12 bases match TRBD2. CDR3 length equals 14 residues. Germline lookup yields CDR1 ENHRY and CDR2 SYGVKD. The V and J ends lost 3 bases and 5 bases, in that order; junction bases with no gene match: 1. CDR3 nucleotides: TGTGCCATCAGTGATCTAGCGGGGGGGGAGACCCAGTACTTC. Its protein is CAISDLAGGETQYF.

The CDR3, as DNA: TGTGCCAGCAGCTTACAGGAGGACACTGAAGCTTTCTTT. This translates into CASSLQEDTEAFF. The rearrangement links TRBV7-3 to TRBJ1-1; unclear D gene. Trimming removed 2 bases at V and 3 bases at J, with 7 bases between. CDR1 is SGHTA, CDR2 FQGTGA, per germline. The CDR3 covers 13 residues.

This clonotype was observed at least ten times. The chain is built from TRBV4-3 and TRBJ2-5, with 8 bases lining up with TRBD1. Unmatched junction bases numbered 6, after V lost 0 bases and J lost 3 bases. CDR1 is LGHNA, CDR2 YSLEER, per germline. The CDR3 has 16 amino acids. The CDR3 region is CASSQDGAGGEETQYF. The CDR3 bases are TGCGCCAGCAGCCAAGACGGGGCAGGGGGCGAAGAGACCCAGTACTTC.

This clonotype was observed a handful of times. The chain is built from TRBV19 and TRBJ1-5, with unresolved D. The V gene lost 3 bases and the J gene lost 0 bases, with 9 bases spanning the gap. The germline gives CDR1 LNHDA, CDR2 SQIVND (reference sequence). The CDR3 covers 15 residues. DNA of the CDR3: TGTGCCAGTAGTATTGCTGGCGTTAGCAATCAGCCCCAGCATTTT. As protein: CASSIAGVSNQPQHF.

In this sample, this clonotype turned up a few times. CDR3 DNA sequence: TGTGCCAGCTCACCGGACGGAGCACGCCTGAGATCAGCTTTTAACTATGGCTACACCTTC. Translated: CASSPDGARLRSAFNYGYTF. J is TRBJ1-2 and V is TRBV18; D remains ambiguous. The germline V and J ends were trimmed by 3 bases and 1 base, with 27 bases remaining between them. Germline V gene sequence: CDR1 KGHSH, CDR2 LQKENI. This CDR3 has 20 residues.

This clonotype occurred a few times. The genes are TRBV6-5 and TRBJ1-5; maybe TRBD1 (6 bases). With 7 bases removed from V and 5 bases from J, the gap between germline ends came to 12 bases. Germline loops: CDR1 MNHEY, CDR2 SVGAGI. The CDR3 consists of 13 residues. The chain's CDR3 is CASKGGAYQPQHF. The CDR3 coding sequence is TGTGCCAGCAAAGGGGGGGCATATCAGCCCCAGCATTTT.

This clonotype was detected many times. The chain recombines TRBV6-6 with TRBJ1-1; D unclear. The CDR3 extends over 13 amino acids. V lost 4 bases and J lost 5, with 11 bases in between. In germline, CDR1 is MNHNY, CDR2 SVGAGI (reference sequence). The CDR3 reads CASSSAEGTEAFF. The CDR3 nucleotides are TGTGCCAGCAGTTCCGCAGAGGGTACTGAAGCTTTCTTT.

This clonotype has a handful of counts. The V gene is TRBV30, the J gene TRBJ1-2; D unclear. The V end was cut by 4 bases, the J end by 5 bases, with 11 bases between. Germline-derived CDR1 and CDR2 are GTSNPN and SVGIG (reference sequence). The CDR3 length is 12 residues. The CDR3 spells CAWTPAGYGYTF. The CDR3 DNA reads TGTGCCTGGACCCCGGCCGGGTATGGCTACACCTTC.

This clonotype was seen only once. The CDR3 sequence: CAISGSNQPQHF. Here the CDR3 DNA reads TGTGCCATCAGTGGTAGCAATCAGCCCCAGCATTTT. V and J are TRBV10-3 and TRBJ1-5; D unresolved. The germline gives CDR1 ENHRY, CDR2 SYGVKD. This CDR3 contains 12 residues. V lost 4 bases to trimming and J lost 0 bases, with 1 base between them.